What follows are 17 T cell receptor beta chains derived from one specimen sequenced in a study of a mutant IDH1 vaccine in newly diagnosed glioma. Time point noted: week 47, end of study. Each dose delivered 300 ug of mutant IDH1 20-mer peptide subcutaneously with imiquimod. Sequenced by immunoSEQ multiplex PCR; TCRdb stores in-frame clones only, minus some. The data show 30,000 to 35,000 clones, about 92% seen once. These TCRs are of unknown antigen specificity. Material: PBMCs, obtained from a glioma patient whose treatment included an IDH1 peptide vaccine. The receptors here all came from a man in his forties or fifties with glioma.

CDR3: CASSRSGTGGAPGANVLTF. The CDR3 nucleotides read TGTGCCAGCAGCCGAAGCGGGACAGGGGGCGCCCCTGGGGCCAACGTCCTGACTTTC. V usage is TRBV21-1 and J usage is TRBJ2-6; no check of the table's D call, TRBD1, against the DNA was made. TRBV21-1 has pseudogene status. CDR3 size: 19 residues.

This chain links TRBV21-1 with TRBJ1-5. TRBV21-1 constitutes a pseudogene. This CDR3 region has 20 residues. The CDR3 reads CASSKARRRHALHFHQPQHF. The DNA of the CDR3 is TGTGCCAGCAGCAAAGCGAGGAGGAGACACGCGCTCCACTTTCATCAGCCCCAGCATTTT.

This chain connects TRBV4-2 to TRBJ1-5; no definite D call. The V end was cut by 2 bases, the J end by 6 bases, with 11 bases between. This CDR3 is 14 amino acids long. CDR1 LGHNA and CDR2 YNFKEQ come from the germline V gene. DNA for the CDR3: TGTGCCAGCAGCCAATTCGGGCGCGGTCAGCCCCAGCATTTT. This sequence encodes CASSQFGRGQPQHF.

CDR3 DNA sequence: TGTGCCAGCAGCCCTCTTGGGGGGAACACTGAAGCTTTCTTT. Protein product: CASSPLGGNTEAFF. This sequence joins TRBV6-6 and TRBJ1-1; tentatively, D is TRBD1 (5 bases). There are 14 residues in the CDR3. Trimming shortened V by 6 bases and J by 1 base, and 12 bases separated the two germline ends. Germline lookup yields CDR1 MNHNY and CDR2 SVGAGI (reference sequence).

The rearrangement links TRBV2 to TRBJ1-2, with D unclear. Looked up from germline, CDR1 is SNHLY and CDR2 is FYNNEI. V shed 2 bases and J shed 8 bases, with 21 bases lying between them. The CDR3 runs 16 residues. CDR3 sequence (DNA): TGTGCCAGCAGTGAACTAATGAGCCCAGGTGGGCCGGGCTACACCTTC. Its protein product is CASSELMSPGGPGYTF.

The V call is TRBV11-2, the J call TRBJ2-2; 7 positions match TRBD2. Germline CDR1 is SGHAT and CDR2 is FQNNGV. The CDR3 is 16 amino acids. With V trimmed by 5 bases and J by 2 bases, 8 bases remained unmatched. CDR3 in amino acids: CASSKLAALNTGELFF. The CDR3 coding sequence is TGTGCCAGCAGCAAGCTAGCGGCCCTAAACACCGGGGAGCTGTTTTTT.

The chain is built from TRBV6-5 and TRBJ1-6; D ambiguous. The V end lost 5 bases, the J end lost 9 bases, and 14 bases lay between the germline ends. CDR3 length equals 14 residues. Germline-derived CDR1 and CDR2 are MNHEY and SVGAGI. The CDR3 here is CASSDHAEISPLHF. The DNA for the CDR3 is TGTGCCAGCAGTGACCACGCTGAGATTTCACCCCTCCACTTT.

V usage is TRBV9 and J usage is TRBJ2-2; TRBD1 matches at 7 bases. CDR3 length: 16 amino acids. The germline V gene encodes CDR1 SGDLS and CDR2 YYNGEE. V lost 0 bases and J lost 1; bases outside the gene matches: 3. CDR3 coding DNA: TGTGCCAGCAGCGTAGCCGGGACAGAGAACACCGGGGAGCTGTTTTTT. Translating gives CASSVAGTENTGELFF.

This clone was observed once. This rearrangement joins TRBV6-1 to TRBJ1-2; TRBD1 agrees at 7 bases. The ends lost 3 bases at V and 2 bases at J; junction bases unmatched: 15. This CDR3 has 18 residues. Germline lookup yields CDR1 MNHNS and CDR2 SASEGT. The CDR3 protein is CASSESGRGLGSNYGYTF. For the CDR3, the DNA is TGTGCCAGCAGTGAGTCTGGCAGGGGGTTGGGCTCCAACTATGGCTACACCTTC.

J is TRBJ1-2 and V is TRBV6-5, with a tentative D call TRBD1 (6 bases). The germline gives CDR1 MNHEY, CDR2 SVGAGI. This CDR3 contains 13 residues. The V end was cut by 2 bases, the J end by 6 bases, with 10 bases between. The CDR3 is CASSYTGKNGYTF. The CDR3 region has the DNA TGTGCCAGCAGTTACACAGGGAAGAATGGCTACACCTTC.

The V gene is TRBV5-1, the J gene TRBJ1-3; D ambiguous. The germline CDR1 and CDR2 sequences are SGHRS and YFSETQ. This CDR3 comprises 15 residues. V was pared by 0 bases and J by 0 bases, with 7 bases between. The CDR3 protein is CASSLDQLSGNTIYF. The CDR3 DNA reads as TGCGCCAGCAGCTTGGATCAGCTCTCTGGAAACACCATATATTTT.

V and J are TRBV6-5 and TRBJ2-3, with TRBD2 as a possible D gene (5 bases). The germline V and J ends were trimmed by 7 bases and 0 bases, with 14 bases remaining between them. Germline CDR1 MNHEY, CDR2 SVGAGI. The CDR3 runs 15 residues. This CDR3 is CASTHVSGSTDTQYF. As DNA, the CDR3 is TGTGCCAGCACCCATGTGTCGGGAAGCACAGATACGCAGTATTTT.

The chain has TRBV7-9 and TRBJ2-2; D is unresolved. V was pared by 10 bases and J by 1 base, with 13 bases between. The CDR3 loop spans 14 amino acids. Germline V gives CDR1 SEHNR, CDR2 FQNEAQ (reference sequence). The CDR3 coding sequence is TGTGCCACTACCGGGCAGCTGAACACCGGGGAGCTGTTTTTT. Protein: CATTGQLNTGELFF.

The chain couples TRBV6-1 to TRBJ2-1, with unresolved D. Germline V gene sequence: CDR1 MNHNS, CDR2 SASEGT. V was shortened by 2 bases and J by 6 bases, with 17 bases between the two germline ends. This CDR3 spans 16 amino acids. CDR3 region: CASSEYGVAPGNEQFF. The CDR3 DNA reads TGTGCCAGCAGTGAATATGGGGTAGCTCCAGGCAATGAGCAGTTCTTC.

This rearrangement joins TRBV7-9 to TRBJ1-4, with D perhaps matching TRBD1 (5 bases). The V end lost 1 base, the J end lost 5 bases, and 11 bases lay between the germline ends. Germline values: CDR1 SEHNR, CDR2 FQNEAQ (reference sequence). This CDR3 is 15 amino acids long. CDR3 region: CASSLEPAGNEKLFF. DNA of the CDR3: TGTGCCAGCAGCTTAGAGCCGGCAGGGAATGAAAAACTGTTTTTT.

The V gene is TRBV28, the J gene TRBJ2-4; a possible D gene is TRBD2 (5 bases). The CDR3 spans 15 residues. Trimming removed 2 bases from V and 1 base from J, with 9 bases in between. Germline V CDR1 and CDR2: MDHEN, SYDVKM. The CDR3 spells CASSLTGGAKNIQYF. The DNA of the CDR3 is TGTGCCAGCAGTTTAACTGGCGGGGCCAAAAACATTCAGTACTTC.

The chain combines TRBV6-5 with TRBJ2-5; no clear D gene. The ends were cut back, 4 bases at V and 4 bases at J, with 16 bases in the middle. This CDR3 is built from 15 residues. Per germline, CDR1 MNHEY and CDR2 SVGAGI. CDR3 nucleotides: TGTGCCAGCAGTTTAGTCGACGGCGTAGGAGAGACCCAGTACTTC. As protein: CASSLVDGVGETQYF.